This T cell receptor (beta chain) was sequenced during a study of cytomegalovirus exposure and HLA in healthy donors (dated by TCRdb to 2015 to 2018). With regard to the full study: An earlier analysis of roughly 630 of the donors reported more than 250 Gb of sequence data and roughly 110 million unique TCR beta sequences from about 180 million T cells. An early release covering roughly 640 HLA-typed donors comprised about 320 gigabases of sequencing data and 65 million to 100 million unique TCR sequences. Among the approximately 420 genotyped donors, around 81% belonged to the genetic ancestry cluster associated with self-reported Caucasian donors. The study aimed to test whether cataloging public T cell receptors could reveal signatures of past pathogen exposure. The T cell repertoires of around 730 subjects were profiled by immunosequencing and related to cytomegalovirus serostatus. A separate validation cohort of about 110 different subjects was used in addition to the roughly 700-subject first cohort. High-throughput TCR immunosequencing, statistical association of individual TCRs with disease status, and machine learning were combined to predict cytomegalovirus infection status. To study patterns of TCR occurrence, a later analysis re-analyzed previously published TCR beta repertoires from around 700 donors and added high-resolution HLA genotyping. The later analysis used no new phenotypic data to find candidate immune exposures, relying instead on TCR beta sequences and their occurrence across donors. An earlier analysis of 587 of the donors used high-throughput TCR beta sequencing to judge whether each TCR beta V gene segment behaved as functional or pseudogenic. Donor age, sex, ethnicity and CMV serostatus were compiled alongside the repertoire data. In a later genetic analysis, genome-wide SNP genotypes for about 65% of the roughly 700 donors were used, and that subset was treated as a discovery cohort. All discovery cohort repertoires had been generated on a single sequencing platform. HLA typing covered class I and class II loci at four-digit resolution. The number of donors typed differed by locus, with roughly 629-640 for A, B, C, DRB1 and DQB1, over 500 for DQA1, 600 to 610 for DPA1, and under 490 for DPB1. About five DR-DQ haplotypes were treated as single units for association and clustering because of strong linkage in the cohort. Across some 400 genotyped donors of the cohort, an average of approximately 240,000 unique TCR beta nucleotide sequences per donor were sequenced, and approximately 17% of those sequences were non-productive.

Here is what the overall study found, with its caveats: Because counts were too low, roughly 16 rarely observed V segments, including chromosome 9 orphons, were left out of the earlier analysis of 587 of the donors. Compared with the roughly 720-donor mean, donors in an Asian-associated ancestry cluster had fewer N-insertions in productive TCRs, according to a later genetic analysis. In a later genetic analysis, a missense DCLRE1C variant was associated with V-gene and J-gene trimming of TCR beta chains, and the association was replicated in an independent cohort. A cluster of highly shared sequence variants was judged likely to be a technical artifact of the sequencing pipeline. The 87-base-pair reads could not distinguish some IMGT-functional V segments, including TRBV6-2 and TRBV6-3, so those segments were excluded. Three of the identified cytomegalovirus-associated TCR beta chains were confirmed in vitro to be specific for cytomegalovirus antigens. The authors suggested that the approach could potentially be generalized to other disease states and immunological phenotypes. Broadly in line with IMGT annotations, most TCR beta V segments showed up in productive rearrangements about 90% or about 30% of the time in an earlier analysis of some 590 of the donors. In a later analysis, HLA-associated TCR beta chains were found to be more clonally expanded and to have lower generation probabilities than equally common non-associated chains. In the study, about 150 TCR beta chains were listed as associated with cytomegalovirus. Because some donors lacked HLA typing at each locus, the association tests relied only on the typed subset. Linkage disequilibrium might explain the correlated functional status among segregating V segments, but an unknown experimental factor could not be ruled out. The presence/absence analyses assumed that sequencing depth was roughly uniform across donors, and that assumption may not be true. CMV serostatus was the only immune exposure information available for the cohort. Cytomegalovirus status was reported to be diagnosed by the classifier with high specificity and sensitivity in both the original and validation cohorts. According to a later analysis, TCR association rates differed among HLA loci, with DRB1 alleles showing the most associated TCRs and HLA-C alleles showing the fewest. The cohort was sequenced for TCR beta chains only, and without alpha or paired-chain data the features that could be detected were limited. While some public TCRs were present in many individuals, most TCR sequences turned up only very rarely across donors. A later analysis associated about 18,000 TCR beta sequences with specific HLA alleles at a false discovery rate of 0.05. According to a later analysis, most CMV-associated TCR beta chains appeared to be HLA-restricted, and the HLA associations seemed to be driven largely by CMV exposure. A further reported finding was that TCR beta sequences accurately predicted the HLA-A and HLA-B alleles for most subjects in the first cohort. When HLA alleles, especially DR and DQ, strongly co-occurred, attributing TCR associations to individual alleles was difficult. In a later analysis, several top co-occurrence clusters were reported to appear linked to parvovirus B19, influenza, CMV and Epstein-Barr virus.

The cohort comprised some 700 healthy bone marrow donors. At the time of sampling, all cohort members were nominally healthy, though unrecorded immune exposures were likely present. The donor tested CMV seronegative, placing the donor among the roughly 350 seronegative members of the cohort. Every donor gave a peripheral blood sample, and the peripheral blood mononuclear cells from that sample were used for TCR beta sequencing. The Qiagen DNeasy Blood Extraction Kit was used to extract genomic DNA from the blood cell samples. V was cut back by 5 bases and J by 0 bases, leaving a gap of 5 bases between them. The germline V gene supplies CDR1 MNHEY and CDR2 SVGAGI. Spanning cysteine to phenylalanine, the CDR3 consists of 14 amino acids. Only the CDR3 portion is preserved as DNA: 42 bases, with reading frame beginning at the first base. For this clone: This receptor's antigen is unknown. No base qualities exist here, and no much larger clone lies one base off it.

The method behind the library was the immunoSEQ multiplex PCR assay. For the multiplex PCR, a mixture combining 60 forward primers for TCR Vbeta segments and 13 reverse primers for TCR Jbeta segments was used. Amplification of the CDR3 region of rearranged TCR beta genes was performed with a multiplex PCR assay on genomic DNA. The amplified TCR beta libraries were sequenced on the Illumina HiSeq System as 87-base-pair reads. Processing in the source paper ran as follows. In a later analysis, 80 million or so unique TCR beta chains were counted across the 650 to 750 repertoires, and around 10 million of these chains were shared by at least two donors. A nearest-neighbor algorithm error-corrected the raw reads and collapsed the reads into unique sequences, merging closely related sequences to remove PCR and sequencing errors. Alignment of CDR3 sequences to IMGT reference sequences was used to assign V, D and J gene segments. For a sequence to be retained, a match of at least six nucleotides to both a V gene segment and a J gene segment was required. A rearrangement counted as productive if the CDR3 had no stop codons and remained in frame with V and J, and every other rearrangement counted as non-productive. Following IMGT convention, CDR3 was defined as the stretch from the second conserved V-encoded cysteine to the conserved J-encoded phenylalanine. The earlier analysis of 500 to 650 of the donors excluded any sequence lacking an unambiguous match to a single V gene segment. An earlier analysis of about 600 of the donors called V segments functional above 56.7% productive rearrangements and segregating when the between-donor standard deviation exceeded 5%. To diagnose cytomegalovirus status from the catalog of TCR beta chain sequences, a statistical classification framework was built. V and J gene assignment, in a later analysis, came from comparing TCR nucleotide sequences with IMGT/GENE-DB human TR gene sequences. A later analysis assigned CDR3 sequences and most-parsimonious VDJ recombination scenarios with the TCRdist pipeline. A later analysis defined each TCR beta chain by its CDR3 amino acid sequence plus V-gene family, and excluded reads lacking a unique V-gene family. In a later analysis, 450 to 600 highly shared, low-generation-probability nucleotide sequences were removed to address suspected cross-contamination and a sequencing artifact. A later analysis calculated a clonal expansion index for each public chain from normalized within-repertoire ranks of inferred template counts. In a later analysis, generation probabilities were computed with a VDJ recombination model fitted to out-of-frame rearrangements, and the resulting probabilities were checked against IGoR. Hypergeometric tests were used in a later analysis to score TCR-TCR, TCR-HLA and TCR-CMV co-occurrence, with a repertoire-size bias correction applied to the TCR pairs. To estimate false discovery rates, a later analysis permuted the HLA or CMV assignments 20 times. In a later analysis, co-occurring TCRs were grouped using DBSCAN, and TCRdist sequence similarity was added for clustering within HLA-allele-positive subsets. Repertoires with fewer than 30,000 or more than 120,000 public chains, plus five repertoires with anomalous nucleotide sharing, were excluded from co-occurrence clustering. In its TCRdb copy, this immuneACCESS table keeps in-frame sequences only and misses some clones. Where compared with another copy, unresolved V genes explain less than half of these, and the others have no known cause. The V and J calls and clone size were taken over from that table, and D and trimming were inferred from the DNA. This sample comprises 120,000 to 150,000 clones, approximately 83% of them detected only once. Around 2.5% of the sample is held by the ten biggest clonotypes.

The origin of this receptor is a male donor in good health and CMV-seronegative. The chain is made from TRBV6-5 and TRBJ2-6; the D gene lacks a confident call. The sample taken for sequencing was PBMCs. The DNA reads TGTGCCAGCAGTACTTACTCTGGGGCCAACGTCCTGACTTTC. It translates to CASSTYSGANVLTF.